The entry below gives a single TCR beta chain sequence along with its context. The antigen is unknown. The source of the sample is a study of shared clonotypes between healthy human individuals. This CDR3 has 12 residues. Trimming shortened V by 1 base and J by 9 bases, and 9 bases separated the two germline ends. The germline CDR1 and CDR2 sequences are SGHTA and FQGTGA. A split of CD4+ cells into CD45RA+ naive and CD45RA-negative memory subsets was performed. TCRdb keeps only in-frame clones here, not all; method: immunoSEQ multiplex PCR. The data show roughly 1.5 million clones, 95% to 99% seen once. General study results and limits: In the sorted subsets, rarefaction showed sequencing was incomplete despite large depth.

The sequenced material came from naive CD4+ T cells sorted from blood. This sample's subset: CD45RA+ positively selected. This receptor was taken from a young man in good health. V usage is TRBV7-3 and J usage is TRBJ2-5, with D perhaps TRBD1 or TRBD2 (6 bases each). This CDR3 is CASSLNGGPQYF. CDR3 sequence (DNA): TGTGCCAGCAGCTTAAACGGGGGCCCCCAGTACTTC. Combining the CDR3 with reference TRBV7-3 and TRBJ2-5 gives the whole variable domain GAGVSQTPSNKVTEKGKYVELRCDPISGHTALYWYRQSLGQGPEFLIYFQGTGAADDSGLPNDRFFAVRPEGSVSTLKIQRTERGDSAVYLCASSLNGGPQYFGPGTRLLVL.